These T cell receptor beta chains were read from a single sample in a study of shared clonotypes between healthy human individuals. Libraries were prepared by immunoSEQ multiplex PCR; TCRdb keeps only in-frame clonotypes and omits some of them. The table has roughly 2 million clones, roughly 94% seen once. Source material: naive CD4+ T cells sorted from blood. The receptors here all came from a man younger than 30 in good health. Both conserved end residues are part of each CDR3. D genes are given only for firm matches. Rows give clone size only sometimes, using once, few, many, or a class for an expanded clone.

size: -
J: TRBJ1-6
V: TRBV28
D: -
DNA: TGTGCCAGCAGACGAGGACTATCTCCCCTCCACTTT
CDR3: CASRRGLSPLHF

size: -
J: TRBJ2-5
V: TRBV11-2
D: -
DNA: TGTGCCAGCAGCTACATTCTCCAAGAGACCCAGTACTTC
CDR3: CASSYILQETQYF

size: -
J: TRBJ1-1
V: TRBV19
D: -
DNA: TGTGCCAGTAGTCTCCAGAAGGGCACTGAAGCTTTCTTT
CDR3: CASSLQKGTEAFF

size: -
J: TRBJ1-2
V: TRBV7-9
D: -
DNA: TGTGCCAGCAGCTTAGGAGGGTCCTATGGCTACACCTTC
CDR3: CASSLGGSYGYTF

size: -
J: TRBJ1-2
V: TRBV2
D: TRBD1
DNA: TGTGCCAGCAGTGACAGGGGGCGAAACTATGGCTACACCTTC
CDR3: CASSDRGRNYGYTF

size: -
J: TRBJ2-3
V: TRBV29-1
D: TRBD2
DNA: TGCAGCGTTGAAGTCGGACTAGCGGGAGGGCTCGGTACGCAGTATTTT
CDR3: CSVEVGLAGGLGTQYF

size: -
J: TRBJ1-1
V: TRBV2
D: -
DNA: TGTGCCGATAGGGTGTGGGGGGCCACTGAAGCTTTCTTT
CDR3: CADRVWGATEAFF

size: -
J: TRBJ1-3
V: TRBV18
D: -
DNA: TGTGCCAGCTCACCTGGGGGGTCTTCTGGAAACACCATATATTTT
CDR3: CASSPGGSSGNTIYF

size: few
J: TRBJ1-5
V: TRBV19
D: -
DNA: TGTGCCAGTAGTTCCCGGACGGGGGCGCAGCCCCAGCATTTT
CDR3: CASSSRTGAQPQHF

size: -
J: TRBJ1-3
V: TRBV9
D: TRBD1
DNA: TGTGCCAGCAGCCCCCGGGACAGGGGGGCTTTCCTCTCTGGAAACACCATATATTTT
CDR3: CASSPRDRGAFLSGNTIYF

size: -
J: TRBJ2-3
V: TRBV6-6
D: -
DNA: TGTGCCAGCACCCCGGGACTTCTCTACGGGGATACGCAGTATTTT
CDR3: CASTPGLLYGDTQYF

size: -
J: TRBJ2-5
V: TRBV5-4
D: -
DNA: TGTGCCAGCAGCACCCGACTAAACTCCGCCACAGAGACCCAGTACTTC
CDR3: CASSTRLNSATETQYF

size: -
J: TRBJ2-4
V: TRBV9
D: TRBD2
DNA: TGTGCCAGCAGCGCGACTAGCGGTCTAGCCAAAAACATTCAGTACTTC
CDR3: CASSATSGLAKNIQYF

size: -
J: TRBJ1-1
V: TRBV5-4
D: TRBD1
DNA: TGTGCCAGCAACACGAAAACAGGGGGATTTTTTGAAGCTTTCTTT
CDR3: CASNTKTGGFFEAFF

size: once
J: TRBJ2-5
V: TRBV7-2
D: -
DNA: TGTGCCAGCAGCTCCGAGGGGCGACAAGAGACCCAGTACTTC
CDR3: CASSSEGRQETQYF

size: -
J: TRBJ1-1
V: TRBV4-1
D: -
DNA: TGCGCCAGCAGCCGACAAACGGGGGCACAGAACACTGAAGCTTTCTTT
CDR3: CASSRQTGAQNTEAFF

size: -
J: TRBJ1-4
V: TRBV19
D: TRBD1
DNA: TGTGCCAGTAGCCGAACGACAGGGACGCGGGAAAAACTGTTTTTT
CDR3: CASSRTTGTREKLFF

size: -
J: TRBJ1-3
V: TRBV10-2
D: -
DNA: TGCGCCAGCACGGGGATCTCTGGAAACACCATATATTTT
CDR3: CASTGISGNTIYF

size: -
J: TRBJ2-1
V: TRBV5-4
D: TRBD2
DNA: TGTGCCAGCAGCGGGGAAAGCGGGAGGGTCATGAATGAGCAGTTCTTC
CDR3: CASSGESGRVMNEQFF

size: -
J: TRBJ2-2
V: TRBV10-1
D: TRBD2
DNA: TGCGCCAGCAGTGAGGGTAGCGGGGGGGCCAAGAACACCGGGGAGCTGTTTTTT
CDR3: CASSEGSGGAKNTGELFF

size: -
J: TRBJ1-2
V: TRBV7-8
D: TRBD1
DNA: TGTGCCAGCAGCTACGTCCGGGACAGGGTTGGCGGCTACACCTTC
CDR3: CASSYVRDRVGGYTF

size: -
J: TRBJ2-7
V: TRBV6-1
D: -
DNA: TGTGCCAGCAGTGAACAGCGGTCCCATGATGAGCAGTACTTC
CDR3: CASSEQRSHDEQYF

size: -
J: TRBJ1-1
V: TRBV13
D: -
DNA: TGTGCCAGCAGCAAGGGACTCAGGAACACTGAAGCTTTCTTT
CDR3: CASSKGLRNTEAFF

size: -
J: TRBJ2-5
V: TRBV6-1
D: -
DNA: TGTGCCAGCAGTGATATGGGGCAACCACTTCAAGAGACCCAGTACTTC
CDR3: CASSDMGQPLQETQYF

size: -
J: TRBJ2-7
V: TRBV4-3
D: -
DNA: TGCGCCAGCAGCCAAGAACTCCCCCAGCCCTACGAGCAGTACTTC
CDR3: CASSQELPQPYEQYF

size: -
J: TRBJ2-5
V: TRBV9
D: -
DNA: TGTGCCGGAGGTTGGGGAGGATATAATCAAGAGACCCAGTACTTC
CDR3: CAGGWGGYNQETQYF

size: once
J: TRBJ2-5
V: TRBV6-6
D: -
DNA: TGTGCCAGCAGTTACTCGAGGGGATACCAAGAGACCCAGTACTTC
CDR3: CASSYSRGYQETQYF

size: -
J: TRBJ2-1
V: TRBV5-1
D: -
DNA: TGCGCCAGCACCGAACGGGGGTCCTACAATGAGCAGTTCTTC
CDR3: CASTERGSYNEQFF

size: -
J: TRBJ1-4
V: TRBV19
D: -
DNA: TGTGCCAGTAGGGCCCTTAATGAAAAACTGTTTTTT
CDR3: CASRALNEKLFF

size: -
J: TRBJ2-7
V: TRBV5-1
D: TRBD1
DNA: TGCGCCAGCAGCTTGGGACAGGGGGGTTACGAGCAGTACTTC
CDR3: CASSLGQGGYEQYF

size: -
J: TRBJ1-2
V: TRBV5-1
D: -
DNA: TGCGCCAGCAGCTTGGCCAGAGCTAACTATGGCTACACCTTC
CDR3: CASSLARANYGYTF

size: -
J: TRBJ2-7
V: TRBV25-1
D: TRBD1
DNA: TGTGCCAGCAGGGGGACAGGGGTCTTTGGCGAGCAGTACTTC
CDR3: CASRGTGVFGEQYF

size: -
J: TRBJ2-5
V: TRBV6-1
D: -
DNA: TGTGCCAGCAGTGAAGCGCTTCAACAGGGTGGAAAGACCCAGTACTTC
CDR3: CASSEALQQGGKTQYF

size: -
J: TRBJ2-1
V: TRBV6-4
D: -
DNA: TGTGCCAGCAGGCCCTCCCCCGGGCGGAATGAGCAGTTCTTC
CDR3: CASRPSPGRNEQFF

size: -
J: TRBJ1-6
V: TRBV2
D: -
DNA: TGTGCCAGCAGTGATTGGGCTAATTCACCCCTCCACTTT
CDR3: CASSDWANSPLHF

size: -
J: TRBJ2-7
V: TRBV5-1
D: TRBD1
DNA: TGCGCCAGCAGCTTGGTTCAGGGGGCTAACGAGCAGTACTTC
CDR3: CASSLVQGANEQYF

size: -
J: TRBJ1-1
V: TRBV10-3
D: TRBD1
DNA: TGTGCCATCAGTGAGTCCAGGGGGGGCACTGAAGCTTTCTTT
CDR3: CAISESRGGTEAFF

size: -
J: TRBJ1-6
V: TRBV19
D: TRBD1
DNA: TGTGCCAGTAGGACAGGGGATGTTTATAATTCACCCCTCCACTTT
CDR3: CASRTGDVYNSPLHF

size: many
J: TRBJ2-7
V: TRBV7-9
D: -
DNA: TGTGCCAGCAGCCCGGTTGCCAGCTACGAGCAGTACTTC
CDR3: CASSPVASYEQYF

size: -
J: TRBJ2-3
V: TRBV7-9
D: -
DNA: TGTGCCAGCAGCTTAGGGACGGCCTCCGGTACGCAGTATTTT
CDR3: CASSLGTASGTQYF

size: -
J: TRBJ2-7
V: TRBV29-1
D: -
DNA: TGCAGCGTTGAAGTGCGGGGATCCTACGAGCAGTACTTC
CDR3: CSVEVRGSYEQYF

size: -
J: TRBJ2-7
V: TRBV5-5
D: -
DNA: TGTGCCAGCAGCTTGGTGCATTCCTACGAGCAGTACTTC
CDR3: CASSLVHSYEQYF

size: few
J: TRBJ1-4
V: TRBV5-8
D: TRBD1
DNA: TGTGCCAGCAGCTCCTGGACAGGGGAGGATGAAAAACTGTTTTTT
CDR3: CASSSWTGEDEKLFF

size: -
J: TRBJ2-1
V: TRBV11-2
D: -
DNA: TGTGCCAGCAGCCTCCATGGGACGATGGGGTCAGGGACCTACAATGAGCAGTTCTTC
CDR3: CASSLHGTMGSGTYNEQFF

size: -
J: TRBJ2-1
V: TRBV4-3
D: -
DNA: TGCGCCAGCAGCCACTTAAAGGAGGACTATAGCCCCAACTCCTACAATGAGCAGTTCTTC
CDR3: CASSHLKEDYSPNSYNEQFF

size: -
J: TRBJ2-5
V: TRBV5-1
D: TRBD2
DNA: TGCGCCAGCAGCTCCGGAGGGACTAGCGGGAGTAGGGGAGAGACCCAGTACTTC
CDR3: CASSSGGTSGSRGETQYF

size: -
J: TRBJ2-7
V: TRBV19
D: -
DNA: TGTGCCAGTAGACCAGTTCACATTTCCTACGAGCAGTACTTC
CDR3: CASRPVHISYEQYF

size: once
J: TRBJ2-7
V: TRBV19
D: -
DNA: TGTGCCAGTACCTTCGGGACGGGGATTACGAAGCAGTACTTC
CDR3: CASTFGTGITKQYF

size: -
J: TRBJ2-1
V: TRBV6-6
D: -
DNA: TGTGCCGAGGGGAGGACGGACAATGAGCAGTTCTTC
CDR3: CAEGRTDNEQFF

size: -
J: TRBJ1-3
V: TRBV30
D: -
DNA: TGTGCCTGCACAGGGCCCTTTGGAAACACCATATATTTT
CDR3: CACTGPFGNTIYF

size: -
J: TRBJ2-1
V: TRBV5-1
D: -
DNA: TGCGCCAGCAGCGCCACGGGGGAGAGGGGCAATGAGCAGTTCTTC
CDR3: CASSATGERGNEQFF

size: -
J: TRBJ1-2
V: TRBV6-5
D: -
DNA: TGTGCCAGCAGTTCAAACAGACAGGCGGGTGGCTACACCTTC
CDR3: CASSSNRQAGGYTF

size: -
J: TRBJ1-2
V: TRBV20-1
D: -
DNA: TGCAGTGCCCGGACGGGGTATGGCTACACCTTC
CDR3: CSARTGYGYTF